These 32 T cell receptor beta chains were all obtained from the same sample, sequenced in a study of T cell clonotyping in hematopoietic cell transplantation. Using immunoSEQ multiplex PCR, the repertoire was profiled, and TCRdb retains in-frame clones only, with some absent. This sample has some 29,000 clones, with roughly 90% found just once. Sequenced here: PBMCs, sampled 100 days after allogeneic stem cell transplant. These receptors were taken from a female patient aged 50-59 years who had an allogeneic stem cell transplant from a related donor, so the T cells may come from the graft donor. Some clones in this sample may be carry-over from other donors' samples.

The chain carries TRBV4-2 and TRBJ1-3; D call uncertain. The length of the CDR3 is 15 residues. CDR1 and CDR2 from the germline V gene are LGHNA and YNFKEQ. Trimming shortened V by 5 bases and J by 4 bases, and 15 bases separated the two germline ends. CDR3 sequence: CASSTSNPRGNTIYF. The CDR3 nucleotides read TGTGCCAGCAGCACCTCCAATCCACGGGGAAACACCATATATTTT.

The chain employs TRBV6-5 and TRBJ1-4; no clear D. Germline assignment: CDR1 MNHEY and CDR2 SVGAGI. V was cut by 5 bases and J by 5 bases, with 15 bases left in between. This CDR3 has 15 amino acids. The CDR3 DNA reads as TGTGCCAGCAGTAACAACGGGGTGGGGAATGAAAAACTGTTTTTT. Amino acid sequence: CASSNNGVGNEKLFF.

The CDR3 protein is CASSKRGRATEAFF. CDR3 nucleotides: TGTGCCAGCAGTAAACGCGGAAGGGCCACTGAAGCTTTCTTT. The chain joins TRBV6-5 to TRBJ1-1; no clear D. V was trimmed by 5 bases and J by 4 bases, leaving 14 bases between them. Germline loops: CDR1 MNHEY, CDR2 SVGAGI. The CDR3 consists of 14 residues.

The chain employs TRBV14 and TRBJ2-1, with a tentative D call TRBD1 (5 bases). Germline V gene sequence: CDR1 SGHDN, CDR2 FVKESK. Trimming left V 5 bases short and J 0 bases short, with 11 bases between. This CDR3 contains 15 residues. The CDR3 region is CASSRGRSSYNEQFF. In DNA form, the CDR3 reads TGTGCCAGCAGCAGGGGAAGAAGCTCCTACAATGAGCAGTTCTTC.

Note on this clone: Within the sample, other DNA sequences also encode this same CDR3. This chain joins TRBV10-3 and TRBJ1-2, with D possibly being TRBD1 (5 bases). Germline CDR1 and CDR2: ENHRY and SYGVKD. The CDR3 is made up of 12 amino acids. V lost 10 bases and J lost 3, with 12 bases in between. CDR3 sequence: CATREGDYGYTF. CDR3 nucleotides: TGTGCCACCCGGGAAGGGGACTATGGCTACACCTTC.

The sample holds one count of this clone. This sequence joins TRBV7-9 and TRBJ2-7, with 7 bases identical to TRBD1. V lost 1 base and J lost 5; bases outside the gene matches: 5. This CDR3 has 14 residues. Germline CDR1 is SEHNR and CDR2 is FQNEAQ (reference sequence). The CDR3 DNA sequence: TGTGCCAGCAGCTTAGGACAGGGTCCAAACGAGCAGTACTTC. Its translation is CASSLGQGPNEQYF.

In its sample, this clone was seen once. The chain links TRBV27 to TRBJ1-2; D might be TRBD1 (6 bases). The germline CDR1 and CDR2 sequences are MNHEY and SMNVEV (reference sequence). V lost 8 bases to trimming and J lost 5 bases, with 12 bases between them. This CDR3 spans 12 amino acids. The CDR3, as DNA: TGTGCCAGCGAGGGGGGTGGGTATGGCTACACCTTC. It codes for CASEGGGYGYTF.

The V gene is TRBV19, the J gene TRBJ2-1; D gene uncertain. The CDR3 loop spans 14 amino acids. V lost 2 bases, J lost 9 bases, and 14 bases lay in between. The germline V gene encodes CDR1 LNHDA and CDR2 SQIVND (reference sequence). The CDR3 protein is CASSILVLVGEQFF. The DNA of the CDR3 is TGTGCCAGTAGTATACTGGTCCTAGTTGGTGAGCAGTTCTTC.

V is TRBV5-4 and J is TRBJ2-5, with D maybe TRBD2 (7 bases). The CDR3 totals 13 residues. Trimming shortened V by 2 bases and J by 5 bases, and 10 bases separated the two germline ends. The germline V gene has CDR1 SGHNT and CDR2 YYREEE (reference sequence). The CDR3 loop is CASSFKGGETQYF. Here the CDR3 DNA reads TGTGCCAGCAGCTTTAAGGGGGGGGAGACCCAGTACTTC.

The chain employs TRBV4-1 and TRBJ1-2; possibly TRBD1 for D (5 bases). Trimming shortened V by 4 bases and J by 1 base, and 16 bases separated the two germline ends. This CDR3 region has 16 residues. Germline loops: CDR1 MGHRA, CDR2 YSYEKL. The CDR3 nucleotides are TGCGCCAGCAGCCGCGTCCCACAGGATTTTAACTATGGCTACACCTTC. It translates to CASSRVPQDFNYGYTF.

The J gene is TRBJ2-7, the V gene TRBV9; perhaps TRBD2 as D (7 bases). The ends were cut back, 4 bases at V and 4 bases at J, with 18 bases in the middle. The CDR3 totals 15 residues. Germline V CDR1 and CDR2: SGDLS, YYNGEE. Written as DNA, the CDR3 is TGTGCCAGCAGCCAAGGGGGGGGGACAACTTACGAGCAGTACTTC. Residues: CASSQGGGTTYEQYF.

This sequence joins TRBV9 and TRBJ2-7; 7 positions agree with TRBD1. The CDR3 is 15 amino acids. Germline lookup yields CDR1 SGDLS and CDR2 YYNGEE. V trimming: 2 bases; J trimming: 1 base; junction bases outside the gene matches: 6. This CDR3 reads CASSVGDRESYEQYF. The CDR3 DNA is TGTGCCAGCAGCGTGGGGGACAGAGAATCCTACGAGCAGTACTTC.

The count of this clone is one. The chain joins TRBV20-1 to TRBJ1-2; 7 bases agree with TRBD1. Germline values: CDR1 DFQATT, CDR2 SNEGSKA (reference sequence). The CDR3 consists of 11 residues. V lost 6 bases to trimming and J lost 7 bases; unmatched junction nucleotides: 5. This chain's CDR3 is CSAQPGGGYTF. The CDR3 nucleotides read TGCAGTGCACAGCCAGGGGGTGGCTACACCTTC.

This sequence joins TRBV7-9 and TRBJ1-1; TRBD1 matches 10 bases. V dropped 5 bases and J dropped 3; count of bases not matched to a gene: 9. The CDR3 covers 16 residues. Germline V gene lookup returns CDR1 SEHNR and CDR2 FQNEAQ (reference sequence). The CDR3 here is CASSAPTGGADTEAFF. The DNA for the CDR3 is TGTGCCAGCAGCGCCCCGACAGGGGGCGCGGACACTGAAGCTTTCTTT.

The chain joins TRBV9 to TRBJ2-1; TRBD2 is a possible D gene (7 bases). V shed 0 bases and J shed 4 bases, with 11 bases lying between them. The CDR3 contains 15 residues. Germline CDR1 is SGDLS and CDR2 is YYNGEE. The CDR3 is CASSVEEGGYNEQFF. CDR3 in DNA: TGTGCCAGCAGCGTAGAAGAGGGGGGGTACAATGAGCAGTTCTTC. Variable domain in full (rest from reference TRBV9 and TRBJ2-1): DSGVTQTPKHLITATGQRVTLRCSPRSGDLSVYWYQQSLDQGLQFLIQYYNGEERAKGNILERFSAQQFPDLHSELNLSSLELGDSALYFCASSVEEGGYNEQFFGPGTRLTVL.

The V gene is TRBV7-8, the J gene TRBJ2-5; TRBD2 matches 11 bases. The CDR3 has 16 residues. Germline V CDR1 and CDR2: SGHVS, FQNEAQ. Losses at the gene ends were 4 bases for V and 5 bases for J; bases not matched to a gene: 9. The CDR3, as DNA: TGTGCCAGCAGCTCTCTAGCGGGGGGTGTGGAGGAGACCCAGTACTTC. Residues: CASSSLAGGVEETQYF.

Only one count was recorded for this clone. The chain carries TRBV9 and TRBJ2-5; the D call may be TRBD1 or TRBD2 (5 bases each). Germline CDR1 is SGDLS and CDR2 is YYNGEE. V lost 0 bases, J lost 4 bases, and 10 bases lay in between. The CDR3 is 14 residues long. The CDR3 DNA follows: TGTGCCAGCAGCGTAGGAGGGCAGGGAGAGACCCAGTACTTC. It yields the protein CASSVGGQGETQYF.

The CDR3 nucleotides are TGTGCCAGCAGCCCTATAGCGGGGGGGCGGAAGGGGCAGTTCTTC. Translated, it gives CASSPIAGGRKGQFF. The chain uses TRBV7-2 and TRBJ2-1; 11 positions agree with TRBD2. Germline V gene lookup returns CDR1 SGHTA and CDR2 FQGNSA. J lost 12 bases, V lost 5 bases, and 12 bases had no gene match. This CDR3 is 15 amino acids long.

V is TRBV11-3 and J is TRBJ2-3; 7 bases align to TRBD2. The CDR3 has 14 residues. V lost 2 bases, J lost 1 base, and 0 bases stayed unmatched. Germline CDR1 SGHNT, CDR2 YENEEA. The CDR3 region has the DNA TGTGCCAGCAGCTTACTAGCGGGCACAGATACGCAGTATTTT. Protein product: CASSLLAGTDTQYF. Full variable domain (remainder filled in from reference TRBV11-3 and TRBJ2-3): EAGVVQSPRYKIIEKKQPVAFWCNPISGHNTLYWYLQNLGQGPELLIRYENEEAVDDSQLPKDRFSAERLKGVDSTLKIQPAELGDSAVYLCASSLLAGTDTQYFGPGTRLTVL.

The chain joins TRBV5-1 to TRBJ2-7; D not resolved. The CDR3 sequence is 13 residues long. Trimming cost V 0 bases and J 3 bases, with 7 bases left between them. CDR1 is SGHRS, CDR2 YFSETQ, per germline. CDR3 DNA sequence: TGCGCCAGCAGCTTGGACAGAGTCTACGAGCAGTACTTC. This encodes CASSLDRVYEQYF.

The V gene is TRBV5-1, the J gene TRBJ2-5; tentatively, D is TRBD1 (7 bases). Deletions cut 4 bases from V and 5 bases from J, with 18 bases between. CDR1 SGHRS and CDR2 YFSETQ come from the germline V gene. This CDR3 has 15 amino acids. CDR3 nucleotide sequence: TGCGCCAGCAGCGACCGACAGGGAGGAATGGAGACCCAGTACTTC. This encodes CASSDRQGGMETQYF.

This clone was counted between two and nine times. A read error may produce the germline difference seen at one junction end. The chain couples TRBV6-5 to TRBJ1-3; D call uncertain. The germline V gene has CDR1 MNHEY and CDR2 SVGAGI. The CDR3 sequence is 13 residues long. CDR3 amino acids: CPQTYSSGNTIYF. CDR3 DNA sequence: TGCCCTCAGACTTACTCCTCTGGAAACACCATATATTTT.

This sequence joins TRBV30 and TRBJ1-6; D gene ambiguous. Germline CDR1 is GTSNPN and CDR2 is SVGIG (reference sequence). V lost 5 bases and J lost 0, with 5 bases in between. This CDR3 comprises 13 residues. DNA of the CDR3: TGTGCCTGGGGATACTCCTATAATTCACCCCTCCACTTT. Translating gives CAWGYSYNSPLHF.

V gene TRBV2 combines with J gene TRBJ2-5; tentative D call: TRBD1 (6 bases). The CDR3 has 13 amino acids. Trimming removed 7 bases from V and 5 bases from J, with 14 bases in between. Germline V gene sequence: CDR1 SNHLY, CDR2 FYNNEI. The CDR3 is CASTMTGGETQYF. The DNA for the CDR3 is TGTGCCAGCACCATGACAGGTGGGGAGACCCAGTACTTC.

The chain recombines TRBV30 with TRBJ2-1; 8 nucleotides line up with TRBD2. The CDR3 sequence is 12 residues long. Germline V gene sequence: CDR1 GTSNPN, CDR2 SVGIG (reference sequence). With 0 bases clipped from V and 15 bases from J, the junction kept 7 bases outside the gene matches. In DNA, the CDR3 is TGTGCCTGGAGTGTAACTGCGGGGGGCCCGTTCTTC. Translating gives CAWSVTAGGPFF.

CDR3 coding DNA: TGTGCCAGCAGTTCCCGGGGTCCGCATAATTCACCCCTCCACTTT. This sequence encodes CASSSRGPHNSPLHF. The chain carries TRBV6-5 and TRBJ1-6; D ambiguous. Trimming shortened V by 4 bases and J by 5 bases, and 12 bases separated the two germline ends. This CDR3 has 15 residues. Germline V gives CDR1 MNHEY, CDR2 SVGAGI.

The chain links TRBV2 to TRBJ2-5; maybe TRBD2 (5 bases). The germline V and J ends were trimmed by 6 bases and 5 bases, with 19 bases remaining between them. The CDR3 spans 15 residues. Germline V gene data show CDR1 as SNHLY and CDR2 as FYNNEI. CDR3 nucleotides: TGTGCCAGCAGCCTTCTAGGGCGGGCTGGGGAGACCCAGTACTTC. It codes for CASSLLGRAGETQYF.

The DNA for the CDR3 is TGTGCCAGTAGTATAGATCAGGAGACAGGGGGGAATCAGCCCCAGCATTTT. Its translation is CASSIDQETGGNQPQHF. This sequence joins TRBV19 and TRBJ1-5; 9 bases map to TRBD1. This CDR3 is built from 17 residues. Germline CDR1 LNHDA, CDR2 SQIVND (reference sequence). With 0 bases clipped from V and 4 bases from J, the junction kept 7 bases outside the gene matches.

V is TRBV5-4 and J is TRBJ1-3; D remains ambiguous. Germline CDR1 SGHNT, CDR2 YYREEE (reference sequence). This CDR3 region has 14 residues. Trimming took 4 bases from V and 0 from J, leaving 8 bases between them. CDR3 sequence (DNA): TGTGCCAGCAGCATCCCTTCCTCTGGAAACACCATATATTTT. This sequence encodes CASSIPSSGNTIYF.

V gene TRBV7-3 combines with J gene TRBJ1-6, with a weak D call TRBD1 (6 bases). The CDR3 runs 14 residues. The V end lost 4 bases, the J end lost 6 bases, and 10 bases lay between the germline ends. Per the germline V gene, CDR1 is SGHTA and CDR2 is FQGTGA. CDR3 in amino acids: CASSSQGTNSPLHF. In DNA form, the CDR3 reads TGTGCCAGCAGCTCACAGGGCACTAATTCACCCCTCCACTTT.

Here the CDR3 reads CASSLARGAGGYTF. For the CDR3, the DNA is TGTGCCAGCAGCTTGGCCCGGGGGGCGGGGGGCTACACCTTC. This chain connects TRBV5-4 to TRBJ1-2, with D perhaps matching TRBD1 (6 bases). The CDR3 totals 14 residues. The V gene lost 0 bases and the J gene lost 8 bases, with 14 bases spanning the gap. Germline V gene lookup returns CDR1 SGHNT and CDR2 YYREEE (reference sequence).

V and J are TRBV7-8 and TRBJ1-1; no definite D call. V lost 3 bases, J lost 6 bases, and 17 bases lay in between. Germline V gene data show CDR1 as SGHVS and CDR2 as FQNEAQ. This CDR3 has 15 residues. CDR3 residues: CASSFFGFNNPEAFF. Written as DNA, the CDR3 is TGTGCCAGCAGCTTTTTCGGGTTCAACAACCCTGAAGCTTTCTTT.